This TCR beta chain was recovered during a study of synovial regulatory T cells in juvenile arthritis. The data were produced by immunoSEQ multiplex PCR, yet TCRdb's version contains in-frame clones alone and is incomplete. The listing contains roughly 10,000 clones. According to its frequency, this clone is medium-sized. Its antigen is unidentified. Study-wide results and limits: iaTreg TCR repertoires were largely private across patients and partially overlapped synovial Teff and blood CPL. TCR diversity was lower in inflammation-associated blood Treg cells than in other blood Treg cells.

This CDR3 comprises 13 residues. No DNA sequence is on record. Germline lookup yields CDR1 SGHDN and CDR2 FVKESK. The roughly eleven donors had active juvenile idiopathic arthritis, with 3 polyarticular and 8 oligoarticular cases. This chain joins TRBV14 and TRBJ1-1; the TCRdb D gene call, TRBD1, has no DNA to confirm it. The source material was Treg cells from blood. The subset here: remaining (HLA-DR-negative) circulating blood Treg cells. This clonotype was sampled from a donor under 30 with juvenile idiopathic arthritis. This CDR3 is CASSQMANTEAFF.